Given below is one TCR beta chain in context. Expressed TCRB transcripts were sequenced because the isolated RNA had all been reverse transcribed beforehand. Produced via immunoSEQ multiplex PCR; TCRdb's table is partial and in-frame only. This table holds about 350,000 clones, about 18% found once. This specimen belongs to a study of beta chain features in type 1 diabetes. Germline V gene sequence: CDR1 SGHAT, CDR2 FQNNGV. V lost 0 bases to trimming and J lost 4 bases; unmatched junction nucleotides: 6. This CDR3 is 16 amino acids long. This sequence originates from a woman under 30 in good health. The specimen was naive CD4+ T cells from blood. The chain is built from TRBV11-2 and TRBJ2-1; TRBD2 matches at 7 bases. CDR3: CASSLDLASGYNEQFF. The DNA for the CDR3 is TGTGCCAGCAGCTTAGATCTGGCTAGCGGATACAATGAGCAGTTCTTC.